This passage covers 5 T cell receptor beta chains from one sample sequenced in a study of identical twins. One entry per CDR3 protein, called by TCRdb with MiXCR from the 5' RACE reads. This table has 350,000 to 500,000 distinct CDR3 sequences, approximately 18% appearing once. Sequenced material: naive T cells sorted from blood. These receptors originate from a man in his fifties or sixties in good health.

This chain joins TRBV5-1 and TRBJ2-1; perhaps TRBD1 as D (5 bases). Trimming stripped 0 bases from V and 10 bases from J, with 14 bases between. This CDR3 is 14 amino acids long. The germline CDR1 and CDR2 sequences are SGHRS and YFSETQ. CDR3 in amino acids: CASSLARTPQEQFF. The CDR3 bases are TGCGCCAGCAGCTTGGCCAGGACACCCCAGGAGCAGTTCTTC.

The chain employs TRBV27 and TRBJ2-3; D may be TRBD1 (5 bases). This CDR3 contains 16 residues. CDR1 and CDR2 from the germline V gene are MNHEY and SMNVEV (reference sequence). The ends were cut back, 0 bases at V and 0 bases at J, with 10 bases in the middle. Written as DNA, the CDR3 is TGTGCCAGCAGTTTATCTAGCAGGGCTAGCACAGATACGCAGTATTTT. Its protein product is CASSLSSRASTDTQYF.

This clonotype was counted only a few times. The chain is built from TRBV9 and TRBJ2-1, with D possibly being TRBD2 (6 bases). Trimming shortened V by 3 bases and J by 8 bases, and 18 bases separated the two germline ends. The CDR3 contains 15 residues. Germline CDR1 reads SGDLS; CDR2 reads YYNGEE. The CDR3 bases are TGTGCCAGCAGCGAGAGTCTGGGGGAGGTGGATGAGCAGTTCTTC. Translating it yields CASSESLGEVDEQFF.

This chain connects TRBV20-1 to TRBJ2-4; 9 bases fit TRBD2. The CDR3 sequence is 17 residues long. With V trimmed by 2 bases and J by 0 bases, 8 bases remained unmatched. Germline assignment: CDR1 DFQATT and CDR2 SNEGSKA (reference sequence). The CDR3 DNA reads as TGCAGTGCTAGAATGCGGGGACTAGCAGGAGCCAAAAACATTCAGTACTTC. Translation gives CSARMRGLAGAKNIQYF.

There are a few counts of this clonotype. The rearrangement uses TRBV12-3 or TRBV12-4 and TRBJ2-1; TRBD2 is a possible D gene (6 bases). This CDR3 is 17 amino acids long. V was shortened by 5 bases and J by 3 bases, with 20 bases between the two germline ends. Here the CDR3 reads CASSPIGTSSDYNEQFF. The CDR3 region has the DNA TGTGCCAGCAGTCCCATAGGAACTTCTAGCGACTACAATGAGCAGTTCTTC.